These T cell receptor beta chains were read from a single sample in a study of CD8+CD57+ T cells in acquired aplastic anemia. Each CDR3 protein gets one entry after TCRdb re-called the reads with MiXCR. Of approximately 100,000 distinct CDR3 sequences in the sample, 55% to 70% are singletons; the top ten hold 65%. The sample was sorted CD4+, CD8+, or CD8+CD57+ T cells (not recorded which) from PBMCs. The receptors were sampled from a human donor with aplastic anemia. Both conserved end residues are part of each CDR3.

v_gene	j_gene	CDR3aa
TRBV11-2	TRBJ2-1	CASSPGGYSYNEQFF
TRBV2	TRBJ2-1	CASRDGSAYNEQFF
TRBV24-1	TRBJ2-1	CATSDGATYNEQFF
TRBV20-1	TRBJ1-6	CSARAQGGTPLHF
TRBV9	TRBJ2-7	CASSVGDRNYEQYF
TRBV7-9	TRBJ2-1	CASRSRTHNEQFF
TRBV29-1	TRBJ1-1	CSVDGQPNTEAFF
TRBV20-1	TRBJ2-5	CSASGRARGGLETQYF
TRBV19	TRBJ2-7	CATEGGPLREQYF
TRBV2	TRBJ1-5	CASSERTANQPQHF
TRBV2	TRBJ1-4	CASSMTTGVGEKLFF
TRBV9	TRBJ1-1	CASSGEDAEAFF
TRBV6-1	TRBJ2-7	CASSEGLDGAYEQYF
TRBV29-1	TRBJ2-5	CSLRQGASGETQYF
TRBV10-3	TRBJ2-7	CAIGGLDGSYEQYF
TRBV20-1	TRBJ2-5	CSARWETQYF
TRBV19	TRBJ1-1	CASSSRDSPASEAFF
TRBV6-1	TRBJ2-7	CASSSGTDYEQYF
TRBV4-3	TRBJ2-7	CASSQDGTREQYF
TRBV6-1	TRBJ1-5	CASTVRDQPQHF